This record looks at one T cell receptor beta chain sequence and its context. This clonotype has only a few counts. There is no known antigen for this receptor. This sequence may be a read error, since a much larger clone differs from it by one base. The lymph node samples were taken from the axillary draining lymph nodes of breast cancer patients. This sample was included in a study of breast tumors, draining lymph nodes, adjacent tissues (dated by TCRdb to 2015 to 2016). The study in broad terms: In breast cancer patients, the study compared the TCR beta repertoires of tumor, adjacent nontumor tissue and axillary lymph nodes. The study aimed to assess the relationships and possible T-cell exchange between tumor, surrounding tissue and draining lymph node repertoires in human breast cancer. General study outcomes and caveats: Tumors showed preferential V and J gene usage, and their T-cell repertoire diversity fell below that of lymph nodes yet above that of nontumor tissue. The similarity between tumor and nontumor tissue repertoires was significantly greater in luminal-like breast cancer than in basal-like breast cancer. The conclusion that tumor T cells originate in lymph nodes was framed as consistent with a hypothesis rather than directly demonstrated. A scenario in which most tumor T cells derive from the lymph node and then expand within tumor tissue was judged to be consistent with the data.

Spanning cysteine to phenylalanine, the CDR3 consists of 15 amino acids. The read is trimmed to its CDR3 DNA, 45 bases read in frame from base 1. Reading the germline V gene gives CDR1 SGHTA and CDR2 FQGTGA. Instrument on record: Illumina HiSeq 2000. Multiplex PCR amplification was used to generate the TCR beta chain libraries. High-throughput sequencing was used to analyze the amplified TCR beta chain products. Using fastp trimming at Q25 and MiXCR clonotype assembly, TCRdb reanalyzed the public sequencing data and kept in-frame beta chains. Under each unique CDR3 protein, matching rows form one entry showing the most common genes and DNA. The sample contains a few hundred thousand distinct CDR3 sequences, less than 40% of them found a single time. The ten largest clones add up to approximately 3.6% of the sample.

The receptor chain draws on TRBV7-3 and TRBJ2-1; no D gene is confidently identified. The sequenced sample consisted of axillary lymph node tissue. This clonotype was sampled from a female donor with breast cancer. Some clones in this sample may be carry-over from other donors' samples. The CDR3 in this case is CASSLTGEGYNEQLF. The nucleotide sequence is TGTGCCAGCAGCTTAACGGGTGAAGGCTACAATGAGCAGCTCTTC. Where the CDR3 stops, the reference TRBV7-3 and TRBJ2-1 genes take over; the full variable domain is GAGVSQTPSNKVTEKGKYVELRCDPISGHTALYWYRQSLGQGPEFLIYFQGTGAADDSGLPNDRFFAVRPEGSVSTLKIQRTERGDSAVYLCASSLTGEGYNEQLFGPGTRLTVL.